Below, 31 T cell receptor beta chains from the same sample are listed, as sequenced in a study of T cell responses to AZD1222 COVID-19 vaccine. The assay was immunoSEQ multiplex PCR, and TCRdb's table has in-frame clones only and misses some. The table shows tens of thousands of clones, with around 83% occurring only once. The sequencing used peripheral blood, collected on day 0 of AZD1222 vaccination. These receptors came from an adult in good health.

This rearrangement joins TRBV5-5 to TRBJ2-5, with 9 bases fitting TRBD1. Unmatched junction bases numbered 5, after V lost 4 bases and J lost 4 bases. CDR1 is SGHKS and CDR2 is YYEKEE in the germline V gene (reference sequence). This CDR3 has 14 amino acids. The CDR3 DNA reads as TGTGCCAGCAGCAGGACAGGGGTCGGAGAGACCCAGTACTTC. It codes for CASSRTGVGETQYF. Drawing the rest from reference TRBV5-5 and TRBJ2-5, the complete variable domain is DAGVTQSPTHLIKTRGQQVTLRCSPISGHKSVSWYQQVLGQGPQFIFQYYEKEERGRGNFPDRFSARQFPNYSSELNVNALLLGDSALYLCASSRTGVGETQYFGPGTRLLVL.

The V gene is TRBV4-1, the J gene TRBJ2-7; 7 bases are shared with TRBD1. Germline V gives CDR1 MGHRA, CDR2 YSYEKL. Trimming at V came to 5 bases and at J to 1 base, leaving 5 bases not matched to a gene. CDR3 length equals 14 residues. The CDR3 DNA reads as TGCGCCAGCAGCTTTGGACAGGATTCCTACGAGCAGTACTTC. Protein: CASSFGQDSYEQYF.

The genes are TRBV7-2 and TRBJ1-6; possibly TRBD1 for D (5 bases). Trimming took 4 bases from V and 4 from J, leaving 11 bases between them. CDR3 length equals 15 residues. The V gene's germline CDR1 is SGHTA and CDR2 FQGNSA. DNA of the CDR3: TGTGCCAGCAGCTCATCGACAGCTTATAATTCACCCCTCCACTTT. This sequence encodes CASSSSTAYNSPLHF.

Here the CDR3 DNA reads TGCGCCAGCGCCCCCCGCGGGGGGGCGGCAGATACGCAGTATTTT. Its translation: CASAPRGGAADTQYF. This chain uses TRBV5-1 with TRBJ2-3; 9 bases line up with TRBD2. The trim removed 7 bases at V and 4 bases at J, leaving 10 bases unmatched. Germline V lookup: CDR1 SGHRS, CDR2 YFSETQ. The CDR3 extends over 15 amino acids.

The chain recombines TRBV18 with TRBJ2-7; D remains unclear. Trimming took off 3 bases at V and 0 bases at J, with 6 bases between the two ends. CDR1 KGHSH and CDR2 LQKENI come from the germline V gene. The CDR3 is made up of 13 amino acids. CDR3 in amino acids: CASSPRSSYEQYF. The CDR3 DNA sequence: TGTGCCAGCTCACCCAGGAGCTCCTACGAGCAGTACTTC.

This clone was seen a few times. The chain carries TRBV5-6 and TRBJ2-1; perhaps TRBD1 as D (6 bases). Germline-derived CDR1 and CDR2 are SGHDT and YYEEEE. V was cut by 1 base and J by 3 bases, with 11 bases left in between. The CDR3 has 15 residues. The CDR3 bases are TGTGCCAGCAGCTTGAACCCGGACAGCTACAATGAGCAGTTCTTC. This codes for CASSLNPDSYNEQFF.

This chain uses TRBV4-3 with TRBJ2-1; the match to TRBD2 covers 13 bases. V shed 4 bases, J shed 9 bases, and the junction held 9 bases outside the gene matches. Germline CDR1 reads LGHNA; CDR2 reads YSLEER. This CDR3 has 16 residues. CDR3 in amino acids: CASSRSTSGGVGEQFF. CDR3 DNA: TGCGCCAGCAGCCGCTCAACTAGCGGGGGGGTAGGTGAGCAGTTCTTC.

In regard to this clone: This CDR3 is also generated by other DNA sequences in the sample. V is TRBV12-3 or TRBV12-4 and J is TRBJ1-5; D is ambiguous. This CDR3 region has 13 residues. Trimming removed 2 bases at V and 1 base at J, with 3 bases between. The CDR3 coding sequence is TGTGCCAGCAGTTTAAGGAGCAATCAGCCCCAGCATTTT. This encodes CASSLRSNQPQHF.

The V and J genes are TRBV14 and TRBJ1-2, with TRBD1 as a possible D gene (6 bases). From germline, CDR1 is SGHDN and CDR2 FVKESK. The CDR3 runs to 17 residues. V lost 1 base and J 4 bases, leaving 19 bases between the germline ends. The DNA of the CDR3 is TGTGCCAGCAGCCAAGTCCCTACGGGGGGCGAGGGCTATGGCTACACCTTC. It yields the protein CASSQVPTGGEGYGYTF.

The chain has TRBV7-2 and TRBJ1-3; D not resolved. There are 15 residues in the CDR3. The V gene lost 1 base and the J gene lost 1 base, with 8 bases spanning the gap. The germline V gene has CDR1 SGHTA and CDR2 FQGNSA. In DNA form, the CDR3 reads TGTGCCAGCAGCTTAGTTCCGGGTTCTGGAAACACCATATATTTT. Residues: CASSLVPGSGNTIYF. The variable domain in full, completed from reference TRBV7-2 and TRBJ1-3, reads GAGVSQSPSNKVTEKGKDVELRCDPISGHTALYWYRQSLGQGLEFLIYFQGNSAPDKSGLPSDRFSAERTGGSVSTLTIQRTQQEDSAVYLCASSLVPGSGNTIYFGEGSWLTVV.

This chain connects TRBV27 to TRBJ1-2; weak D call: TRBD1 (6 bases). This CDR3 is built from 14 residues. The V and J ends lost 0 bases and 8 bases respectively, with 13 bases between them. CDR1 is MNHEY, CDR2 SMNVEV, per germline (reference sequence). The CDR3 DNA reads TGTGCCAGCAGTTTATCCGGGACACTGGTCGGCTACACCTTC. It specifies CASSLSGTLVGYTF.

This chain links TRBV13 with TRBJ2-7; tentatively, D is TRBD2 (5 bases). This CDR3 has 13 residues. Germline V lookup: CDR1 PRHDT, CDR2 FYEKMQ (reference sequence). The ends were cut back, 6 bases at V and 4 bases at J, with 13 bases in the middle. CDR3 residues: CASSHTSGYEQYF. In DNA, the CDR3 is TGTGCCAGCAGTCACACAAGCGGTTACGAGCAGTACTTC. Looking up the rest from reference TRBV13 and TRBJ2-7 gives the full variable domain: AAGVIQSPRHLIKEKRETATLKCYPIPRHDTVYWYQQGPGQDPQFLISFYEKMQSDKGSIPDRFSAQQFSDYHSELNMSSLELGDSALYFCASSHTSGYEQYFGPGTRLTVT.

The CDR3 loop reads CASSPISSGANVLTF. CDR3 DNA: TGTGCCAGCTCACCGATTTCCTCTGGGGCCAACGTCCTGACTTTC. The chain employs TRBV18 and TRBJ2-6; the D is unclear. CDR1 and CDR2 from the germline V gene are KGHSH and LQKENI. The V gene lost 3 bases and the J gene lost 0 bases, with 6 bases spanning the gap. This CDR3 contains 15 residues.

The chain employs TRBV12-3 or TRBV12-4 and TRBJ2-3; 12 positions agree with TRBD2. Unmatched junction bases numbered 6, after V lost 6 bases and J lost 11 bases. CDR3 length equals 13 residues. In nucleotides, the CDR3 is TGTGCCAGCAGCCCAAAACTAGCGGGGGGGCAGTATTTT. Protein product: CASSPKLAGGQYF.

The chain has TRBV18 and TRBJ2-7, with D possibly TRBD1 on 6 matching bases. V shed 4 bases and J shed 3 bases, with 19 bases lying between them. Germline CDR1 KGHSH, CDR2 LQKENI. The CDR3 is 16 amino acids. The CDR3 region is CASSRYSRDKNYEQYF. The CDR3, as DNA: TGTGCCAGCTCACGCTACTCCCGGGACAAGAACTACGAGCAGTACTTC.

V gene TRBV30 combines with J gene TRBJ2-7; 9 nucleotides line up with TRBD1. CDR1 is GTSNPN, CDR2 SVGIG, per germline (reference sequence). V shed 2 bases, J shed 3 bases, and the junction held 2 bases outside the gene matches. The CDR3 is 13 residues long. Here the CDR3 DNA reads TGTGCCTGGAGTTGGGGACAGGGCTACGAGCAGTACTTC. Amino acids: CAWSWGQGYEQYF.

The chain carries TRBV4-1 and TRBJ2-7; the D is unclear. Trimming stripped 4 bases from V and 4 bases from J, with 8 bases between. Germline V gene lookup returns CDR1 MGHRA and CDR2 YSYEKL. The CDR3 is made up of 12 amino acids. The CDR3 here is CASSLDGYEQYF. The CDR3 DNA is TGCGCCAGCAGCCTGGACGGGTACGAGCAGTACTTC.

The rearrangement links TRBV10-3 to TRBJ2-2; maybe TRBD1 (5 bases). Trimming took 11 bases from V and 3 from J, leaving 13 bases between them. CDR1 and CDR2 from the germline V gene are ENHRY and SYGVKD. This CDR3 spans 13 amino acids. The CDR3 DNA reads TGTGCCTCCGAGGACACAGACACCGGGGAGCTGTTTTTT. It yields the protein CASEDTDTGELFF.

J is TRBJ2-7 and V is TRBV9; 14 bases fit TRBD2. The CDR3 extends over 15 amino acids. The V gene's germline CDR1 is SGDLS and CDR2 YYNGEE. The J segment lost 6 bases and the V segment lost 0 bases, leaving 2 bases of the junction unmatched. DNA for the CDR3: TGTGCCAGCAGCGTAGGAGGGACTAGCGGGGGCGAGCAGTACTTC. This codes for CASSVGGTSGGEQYF. Supplemented by reference TRBV9 and TRBJ2-7, the full variable domain reads DSGVTQTPKHLITATGQRVTLRCSPRSGDLSVYWYQQSLDQGLQFLIQYYNGEERAKGNILERFSAQQFPDLHSELNLSSLELGDSALYFCASSVGGTSGGEQYFGPGTRLTVT.

This rearrangement joins TRBV6-5 to TRBJ2-4; TRBD2 is a possible D gene (6 bases). V lost 0 bases and J lost 9, with 18 bases in between. The V gene's germline CDR1 is MNHEY and CDR2 SVGAGI. The CDR3 spans 16 residues. CDR3 nucleotides: TGTGCCAGCAGTTACTCGCGTCCGGGACTCGGAACCATTCAGTACTTC. It encodes CASSYSRPGLGTIQYF.

The J gene is TRBJ1-2, the V gene TRBV18; possibly TRBD1 for D (6 bases). With 5 bases removed from V and 4 bases from J, the gap between germline ends came to 17 bases. The CDR3 runs 15 residues. The germline CDR1 and CDR2 sequences are KGHSH and LQKENI. The CDR3 loop is CASSREQGPFYGYTF. CDR3 nucleotide sequence: TGTGCCAGCTCAAGGGAGCAGGGGCCTTTCTATGGCTACACCTTC.

V is TRBV29-1 and J is TRBJ2-3; no firm D call. The ends were cut back, 4 bases at V and 3 bases at J, with 8 bases in the middle. The length of the CDR3 is 12 residues. The germline gives CDR1 SQVTM, CDR2 ANQGSEA. The CDR3 is CSVVVRTDTQYF. The DNA for the CDR3 is TGCAGCGTTGTCGTCAGGACAGATACGCAGTATTTT.

The rearrangement joins TRBV7-9 to TRBJ1-5; D is unresolved. This CDR3 comprises 12 residues. The germline V gene encodes CDR1 SEHNR and CDR2 FQNEAQ (reference sequence). The V gene lost 7 bases and the J gene lost 1 base, with 5 bases spanning the gap. For the CDR3, the DNA is TGTGCCAGCACGGGAAGCAATCAGCCCCAGCATTTT. This codes for CASTGSNQPQHF.

The chain uses TRBV6-5 and TRBJ1-4; 7 nucleotides agree with TRBD1. CDR3 length: 13 amino acids. Unmatched junction bases numbered 8, after V lost 6 bases and J lost 10 bases. CDR1 is MNHEY and CDR2 is SVGAGI in the germline V gene. Here the CDR3 reads CASRWDSSSKLFF. CDR3 bases: TGTGCCAGCAGGTGGGACAGCTCCTCAAAACTGTTTTTT.

The gene calls are TRBV2 and TRBJ2-7, with D perhaps matching TRBD1 or TRBD2 (6 bases each). V was clipped by 5 bases and J by 2 bases, with 16 bases between them. Germline V gene lookup returns CDR1 SNHLY and CDR2 FYNNEI. This CDR3 contains 15 residues. The CDR3 DNA sequence: TGTGCCAGCAGTAAGATCCGGGGGACAACCTACGAGCAGTACTTC. Translating it yields CASSKIRGTTYEQYF.

This chain uses TRBV15 with TRBJ1-2; D remains unclear. Germline CDR1 is LNHNV and CDR2 is YYDKDF (reference sequence). The CDR3 covers 15 residues. V dropped 0 bases and J dropped 2 bases, with 10 bases sitting between them. The CDR3, as DNA: TGTGCCACCAGCAGAGATATCGCAGAAAACTATGGCTACACCTTC. Translating gives CATSRDIAENYGYTF.

The chain links TRBV19 to TRBJ1-1; D remains unclear. Germline loops: CDR1 LNHDA, CDR2 SQIVND (reference sequence). The CDR3 spans 13 residues. V gave up 5 bases and J gave up 1 base, with 8 bases separating them. CDR3 coding DNA: TGTGCCAGTAGTCAGGACGGGAACACTGAAGCTTTCTTT. As protein: CASSQDGNTEAFF.

V gene TRBV24-1 combines with J gene TRBJ1-5; 10 bases are shared with TRBD1. Trimming cost V 4 bases and J 3 bases; bases outside gene matches: 5. Looked up from germline, CDR1 is KGHDR and CDR2 is SFDVKD. The CDR3 length is 16 residues. The CDR3 spells CATSDRGQGLNQPQHF. CDR3 bases: TGTGCCACCAGTGACCGGGGACAGGGGCTCAATCAGCCCCAGCATTTT.

This chain uses TRBV27 with TRBJ1-5; D is possibly TRBD1 (6 bases). Germline V gene lookup returns CDR1 MNHEY and CDR2 SMNVEV (reference sequence). There are 14 residues in the CDR3. Trimming pared 1 base from V and 8 bases from J, leaving 12 bases between. CDR3 in DNA: TGTGCCAGCAGTTTATTGGGGCGGACAGAGCCCCAGCATTTT. This codes for CASSLLGRTEPQHF.

The V call is TRBV6-5, the J call TRBJ2-7; D is perhaps TRBD2 (6 bases). Germline CDR1 and CDR2: MNHEY and SVGAGI. Trimming took 2 bases from V and 0 from J, leaving 11 bases between them. The CDR3 has 15 residues. CDR3 coding DNA: TGTGCCAGCAGTTACCGGAGGGCAGACTCCTACGAGCAGTACTTC. It translates to CASSYRRADSYEQYF.

The chain combines TRBV29-1 with TRBJ2-1; no clear D gene. This CDR3 has 12 residues. Germline assignment: CDR1 SQVTM and CDR2 ANQGSEA. Trimming shortened V by 0 bases and J by 6 bases, and 6 bases separated the two germline ends. CDR3 region: CSVEDPPNEQFF. In DNA, the CDR3 is TGCAGCGTTGAAGATCCTCCCAATGAGCAGTTCTTC.